The 28 T cell receptor beta chains below all came from one sample that was sequenced in a study of Graves' ophthalmopathy and Graves' hyperthyroidism (dated by TCRdb to 2016 to 2019). Sequencing instrument: Illumina HiSeq 2000. TCR beta CDR3 regions were amplified from RNA transcripts for repertoire sequencing. A first-round RT-PCR used HTBI primers with the Qiagen OneStep RT-PCR kit, followed by a second-round multiplex PCR, size selection and purification. TCRdb applied fastp at Q25 and MiXCR to the public reads, then kept only in-frame beta chains. Every CDR3 protein is listed once, alongside the most common genes and DNA of its rows. The sample includes over 200,000 distinct CDR3 sequences, with over 25% observed a single time. About 9.3% of the sample goes to the ten largest clones. Sequencing was performed on peripheral blood. These receptors all stem from a man aged 50 to 59 with Graves' ophthalmopathy. Donor details come from another sample of the same person, matched by shared clones.

At least ten counts were recorded for this clonotype. This chain links TRBV20-1 with TRBJ2-7; no clear D. Germline V gene data show CDR1 as DFQATT and CDR2 as SNEGSKA (reference sequence). Trimming left V 5 bases short and J 2 bases short, with 10 bases between. The CDR3 runs 12 residues. CDR3 loop: CSADLITYEQYF. The CDR3 coding sequence is TGCAGTGCTGACCTGATAACCTACGAGCAGTACTTC.

This clonotype has at least ten counts. The J gene is TRBJ2-4, the V gene TRBV2; TRBD2 aligns across 13 bases. Losses at the gene ends were 5 bases for V and 14 bases for J; bases not matched to a gene: 3. The germline CDR1 and CDR2 sequences are SNHLY and FYNNEI. The CDR3 totals 12 residues. CDR3: CASSPGLAGKYF. CDR3 nucleotides: TGTGCCAGCAGTCCGGGACTAGCGGGAAAGTACTTC.

This clonotype was counted between two and nine times. The rearrangement joins TRBV20-1 to TRBJ2-7; D gene ambiguous. V was trimmed by 4 bases and J by 2 bases, leaving 6 bases between them. This CDR3 spans 11 amino acids. CDR1 is DFQATT, CDR2 SNEGSKA, per germline (reference sequence). The CDR3 reads CSATSTYEQYF. The CDR3 region has the DNA TGCAGTGCTACGTCTACCTACGAGCAGTACTTC.

In its sample, this clonotype was seen many times. The rearrangement uses TRBV9 and TRBJ2-5; TRBD2 might be the D (5 bases). Trimming took off 4 bases at V and 1 base at J, with 11 bases between the two ends. CDR1 and CDR2 from the germline V gene are SGDLS and YYNGEE. The CDR3 totals 14 residues. Here the CDR3 DNA reads TGTGCCAGCAGCCAATCCGGGATCCAAGAGACCCAGTACTTC. It translates to CASSQSGIQETQYF.

The chain employs TRBV20-1 and TRBJ1-5; 8 bases are shared with TRBD1. Germline CDR1 DFQATT, CDR2 SNEGSKA (reference sequence). Trimming took 6 bases from V and 4 from J; bases not matched to a gene: 8. This CDR3 region has 14 residues. CDR3 nucleotide sequence: TGCAGTGCCTTGGACAGGGCGCCAAATCAGCCCCAGCATTTT. It specifies CSALDRAPNQPQHF.

This clonotype was seen ten or more times. V is TRBV7-9 and J is TRBJ2-7, with D possibly being TRBD2 (5 bases). Trimming pared 2 bases from V and 7 bases from J, leaving 12 bases between. The CDR3 has 13 amino acids. CDR1 and CDR2 from the germline V gene are SEHNR and FQNEAQ (reference sequence). This CDR3 reads CASSLRNSGEQYF. CDR3 DNA sequence: TGTGCCAGCAGCTTAAGGAACAGCGGTGAGCAGTACTTC.

This clonotype was seen many times. The V and J genes are TRBV6-5 and TRBJ2-2; 11 nucleotides align to TRBD2. The V and J ends lost 2 bases and 0 bases, in that order; junction bases with no gene match: 2. Germline assignment: CDR1 MNHEY and CDR2 SVGAGI. The CDR3 totals 17 residues. CDR3 residues: CASSYTSGSSNTGELFF. As DNA, the CDR3 is TGTGCCAGCAGTTACACTAGCGGGAGTTCGAACACCGGGGAGCTGTTTTTT.

This clonotype was counted many times. The gene calls are TRBV6-2 or TRBV6-3 and TRBJ1-1; TRBD1 might be the D (5 bases). The V gene lost 6 bases and the J gene lost 3 bases, with 14 bases spanning the gap. Germline CDR1 and CDR2: MNHEY and SVGEGT. CDR3 length: 14 residues. CDR3 DNA sequence: TGTGCCAGCAGGAGAGGACAATCCGACACTGAAGCTTTCTTT. Amino acid sequence: CASRRGQSDTEAFF.

This clonotype was observed many times. The chain couples TRBV7-8 to TRBJ2-7; D remains unclear. Germline V gene data show CDR1 as SGHVS and CDR2 as FQNEAQ. The CDR3 spans 12 residues. Trimming removed 1 base from V and 4 bases from J, with 5 bases in between. CDR3 region: CASSLVLYEQYF. The DNA for the CDR3 is TGTGCCAGCAGCTTAGTTTTATACGAGCAGTACTTC.

This clonotype came up many times. The rearrangement joins TRBV4-3 to TRBJ2-3, with 10 bases that match TRBD2. The trim removed 0 bases at V and 4 bases at J, leaving 4 bases unmatched. Germline V gene lookup returns CDR1 LGHNA and CDR2 YSLEER. CDR3 length: 16 residues. CDR3 coding DNA: TGCGCCAGCAGCCAAGAACTGCTAGCGGGAGCAGATACGCAGTATTTT. Translated: CASSQELLAGADTQYF.

The CDR3, as DNA: TGTGCCAGCAGCCAAGAATGGGGCACCGGGGAGCTGTTTTTT. Its translation is CASSQEWGTGELFF. This chain uses TRBV4-2 with TRBJ2-2; the D is unclear. Germline V CDR1 and CDR2: LGHNA, YNFKEQ. This CDR3 region has 14 residues. V dropped 0 bases and J dropped 4 bases, with 6 bases sitting between them.

The V call is TRBV24-1, the J call TRBJ1-2, with a weak D call TRBD1 (5 bases). The V gene's germline CDR1 is KGHDR and CDR2 SFDVKD. CDR3 length: 14 amino acids. Trimming pared 3 bases from V and 4 bases from J, leaving 11 bases between. This CDR3 is CATSDRGSLYGYTF. As DNA, the CDR3 is TGTGCCACCAGTGATAGGGGTTCTCTCTATGGCTACACCTTC.

At least ten counts were recorded for this clonotype. V is TRBV28 and J is TRBJ2-7; possibly TRBD1 or TRBD2 for D (7 bases each). The V and J ends lost 8 bases and 0 bases respectively, with 17 bases between them. Looked up from germline, CDR1 is MDHEN and CDR2 is SYDVKM. CDR3 length: 15 amino acids. The CDR3: CASAGGDLSSYEQYF. The CDR3 region has the DNA TGTGCCAGCGCAGGGGGGGACCTTAGCTCCTACGAGCAGTACTTC.

This clonotype occurred many times. The J gene is TRBJ1-2, the V gene TRBV5-1; 7 nucleotides match TRBD1. V was clipped by 4 bases and J by 5 bases; unmatched bases: 5. CDR3 length equals 13 residues. Germline loops: CDR1 SGHRS, CDR2 YFSETQ. The CDR3 sequence: CASSDGTAYGYTF. CDR3 in DNA: TGCGCCAGCAGCGACGGGACAGCTTATGGCTACACCTTC.

The table lists this clonotype with a few counts. The chain combines TRBV6-2 or TRBV6-3 with TRBJ2-7; no clear D gene. The length of the CDR3 is 13 residues. Germline loops: CDR1 MNHEY, CDR2 SVGEGT. V lost 6 bases, J lost 6 bases, and 15 bases lay in between. CDR3 sequence reads: CASSRPSGSEQYF. In DNA, the CDR3 is TGTGCCAGCAGCCGACCTTCGGGTTCCGAGCAGTACTTC.

This clonotype was counted a few times. This chain links TRBV6-1 with TRBJ1-6, with 7 bases matching TRBD1. This CDR3 has 14 amino acids. Germline V gene lookup returns CDR1 MNHNS and CDR2 SASEGT. After removal of 6 bases from V and 3 bases from J, the junction contained 2 bases not matched to a gene. For the CDR3, the DNA is TGTGCCAGCAGGGGACAGCTCTATAATTCACCCCTCCACTTT. As protein: CASRGQLYNSPLHF.

This clonotype was seen repeatedly, ten times or more. This chain uses TRBV19 with TRBJ2-7; 10 positions match TRBD2. The CDR3 is 13 residues long. The germline CDR1 and CDR2 sequences are LNHDA and SQIVND (reference sequence). The J segment lost 6 bases and the V segment lost 3 bases, leaving 2 bases of the junction unmatched. The CDR3 sequence: CASSITSGTEQYF. CDR3 nucleotides: TGTGCCAGTAGTATCACTAGCGGGACCGAGCAGTACTTC.

This clonotype showed up just once. The chain has TRBV11-2 and TRBJ2-5, with a tentative D call TRBD2 (6 bases). The CDR3 has 14 residues. The ends were cut back, 4 bases at V and 5 bases at J, with 14 bases in the middle. Germline lookup yields CDR1 SGHAT and CDR2 FQNNGV. The CDR3 DNA reads as TGTGCCAGCAGCTCAGAACTAGCTTGGGAGACCCAGTACTTC. Protein product: CASSSELAWETQYF.

The V call is TRBV6-5, the J call TRBJ2-7, with a weak D call TRBD2 (6 bases). The CDR3 extends over 16 amino acids. Deletions cut 0 bases from V and 0 bases from J, with 12 bases between. CDR1 and CDR2 (germline): MNHEY, SVGAGI. CDR3 nucleotides: TGTGCCAGCAGTTACTCCCTCGGGGGTATCTCCTACGAGCAGTACTTC. Protein sequence: CASSYSLGGISYEQYF.

CDR3 sequence: CASSQEVNSGMGYGYTF. CDR3 nucleotide sequence: TGCGCCAGCAGCCAAGAGGTTAACAGCGGGATGGGTTATGGCTACACCTTC. The chain joins TRBV4-1 to TRBJ1-2; D is ambiguous. The germline CDR1 and CDR2 sequences are MGHRA and YSYEKL. V was pared by 0 bases and J by 5 bases, with 19 bases between. The CDR3 is 17 amino acids.

This clonotype was picked up many times. This chain uses TRBV28 with TRBJ1-3; D is unclear. The length of the CDR3 is 15 residues. V dropped 8 bases and J dropped 0 bases, with 14 bases sitting between them. Germline-derived CDR1 and CDR2 are MDHEN and SYDVKM. CDR3: CASCVGFSSGNTIYF. The CDR3 DNA reads as TGTGCCAGCTGTGTTGGATTTAGCTCTGGAAACACCATATATTTT.

This clonotype has at least ten counts. J is TRBJ2-6 and V is TRBV19; 11 bases are a match to TRBD1. The germline CDR1 and CDR2 sequences are LNHDA and SQIVND (reference sequence). The V and J ends lost 9 bases and 1 base, in that order; junction bases with no gene match: 5. This CDR3 spans 16 amino acids. This CDR3 is CASSGTGGSGANVLTF. DNA for the CDR3: TGTGCCAGCAGTGGGACAGGGGGATCTGGGGCCAACGTCCTGACTTTC.

This clonotype was recorded at least ten times. J is TRBJ2-7 and V is TRBV28; D tentatively reads TRBD1 or TRBD2 (5 bases each). Looked up from germline, CDR1 is MDHEN and CDR2 is SYDVKM. CDR3 length: 15 residues. V dropped 6 bases and J dropped 6 bases, with 21 bases sitting between them. As DNA, the CDR3 is TGTGCCAGCAGAACAATGTTATTGGGGCGGGTCGAGCAGTACTTC. This encodes CASRTMLLGRVEQYF.

There are many counts of this clonotype. The chain recombines TRBV15 with TRBJ2-7; 7 bases map to TRBD1. This CDR3 comprises 14 residues. Germline lookup yields CDR1 LNHNV and CDR2 YYDKDF (reference sequence). Germline trimming cut 1 base from V and 2 bases from J; bases unmatched to any gene: 2. In nucleotides, the CDR3 is TGTGCCACCAGCAGAGGCAGGGGGACCTACGAGCAGTACTTC. Its translation: CATSRGRGTYEQYF. The entire variable domain, with the rest obtained from reference TRBV15 and TRBJ2-7, is as follows: DAMVIQNPRYQVTQFGKPVTLSCSQTLNHNVMYWYQQKSSQAPKLLFHYYDKDFNNEADTPDNFQSRRPNTSFCFLDIRSPGLGDTAMYLCATSRGRGTYEQYFGPGTRLTVT.

This clonotype was recorded many times. This chain connects TRBV28 to TRBJ1-1; D call uncertain. Germline V gene data show CDR1 as MDHEN and CDR2 as SYDVKM. Trimming removed 5 bases from V and 1 base from J, with 11 bases in between. The CDR3 totals 14 residues. In nucleotides, the CDR3 is TGTGCCAGCAGTCTAACGGACGGGAACACTGAAGCTTTCTTT. It is translated as CASSLTDGNTEAFF.

In this sample, this clonotype turned up many times. This sequence joins TRBV13 and TRBJ1-2; TRBD1 might be the D (6 bases). The germline V gene encodes CDR1 PRHDT and CDR2 FYEKMQ (reference sequence). CDR3 length equals 17 residues. The V gene lost 0 bases and the J gene lost 8 bases, with 22 bases spanning the gap. Here the CDR3 DNA reads TGTGCCAGCAGCTTAGGCCGCCCGCTACAGGGAACTGGCGGCTACACCTTC. Its translation is CASSLGRPLQGTGGYTF.

The chain couples TRBV11-2 to TRBJ2-7; TRBD2 might be the D (6 bases). The CDR3 runs 16 residues. V shed 5 bases and J shed 2 bases, with 19 bases lying between them. CDR1 is SGHAT, CDR2 FQNNGV, per germline. The DNA for the CDR3 is TGTGCCAGCAGCGAAGGGGCGGGAACGTTAACCTACGAGCAGTACTTC. It encodes CASSEGAGTLTYEQYF.

The chain joins TRBV30 to TRBJ1-1; 8 nucleotides agree with TRBD1. J lost 2 bases, V lost 2 bases, and 4 bases had no gene match. This CDR3 is 14 amino acids long. Germline-derived CDR1 and CDR2 are GTSNPN and SVGIG (reference sequence). CDR3 DNA sequence: TGTGCCTGGAGTCCAGGGGGCCGAAACACTGAAGCTTTCTTT. It yields the protein CAWSPGGRNTEAFF.